The source of this T cell receptor beta chain is a study of T cells in Graves' hyperthyroidism and ophthalmopathy. Study information: At the time of initial diagnosis and before any treatment, peripheral blood was collected. Overall study results and limits: Blood samples included most of the expanded thyroid clonotypes exceeding 0.001. The model anticipated ophthalmopathy a median about six months pre-onset.

Trimming shortened V by 5 bases and J by 0 bases, and 11 bases separated the two germline ends. CDR3 length equals 15 residues. Thyroid ultrasound, orbital computed tomography, clinical symptoms, and serum thyroxine and TRAb underpinned diagnoses. Amplified regions were TCR beta CDR3 sequences from RNA transcripts. The HTBI primer set served for first-round RT-PCR of the TCR CDR3. TCRdb independently ran MiXCR on the multiplex PCR reads; one entry per CDR3 protein. The repertoire holds 200,000 to 250,000 distinct CDR3 sequences, with roughly 15% as singletons. This clonotype was recorded many times. The antigen is undetermined.

This chain connects TRBV12-3 or TRBV12-4 to TRBJ1-3; maybe TRBD1 (5 bases). The sequenced material came from blood. The sequence derives from a woman between 18 and 29 years old with Graves' ophthalmopathy. For the CDR3, the DNA is TGTGCCAGCAGTCCTTGGACAAGCTCTGGAAACACCATATATTTT. This codes for CASSPWTSSGNTIYF.